One and the same sample provided the 5 T cell receptor beta chains below, sequenced in a study of blood T cell repertoires in COVID-19. Libraries were prepared by immunoSEQ multiplex PCR; TCRdb keeps only in-frame clonotypes and omits some of them. The table records about 92,000 clones, about two thirds of them present only once. Specimen: peripheral blood. The receptors here all came from a woman aged 60 to 75 in a cohort sampled during active or convalescent COVID-19.

This clone has only a few counts. The chain combines TRBV28 with TRBJ1-3, with D maybe TRBD1 (6 bases). The CDR3 loop spans 14 amino acids. V gave up 4 bases and J gave up 9 bases, with 16 bases separating them. Germline CDR1 reads MDHEN; CDR2 reads SYDVKM. CDR3 bases: TGTGCCAGCAGTTCTGAGACAGGAAGTGGCACCATATATTTT. As protein: CASSSETGSGTIYF.

About this clone: A read error likely explains this, since a far larger clone differs by one base. Here the CDR3 reads CASSYDRGYGYTF. CDR3 nucleotides: TGTGCCAGCAGTTATGACAGGGGCTATGGCTACACCTTC. The genes are TRBV6-5 and TRBJ1-2; TRBD1 aligns across 8 bases. Trimming took 3 bases from V and 4 from J; bases not matched to a gene: 1. The length of the CDR3 is 13 residues. CDR1 and CDR2 (germline): MNHEY, SVGAGI.

This clone was picked up one time. This chain connects TRBV18 to TRBJ1-2; 9 positions agree with TRBD1. This CDR3 spans 13 amino acids. Looked up from germline, CDR1 is KGHSH and CDR2 is LQKENI. V shed 3 bases, J shed 8 bases, and the junction held 4 bases outside the gene matches. The CDR3 DNA is TGTGCCAGCTCACCCGGGACAGGGAGCGGCTACACCTTC. Translation gives CASSPGTGSGYTF. The full variable domain, rest sourced from reference TRBV18 and TRBJ1-2, is NAGVMQNPRHLVRRRGQEARLRCSPMKGHSHVYWYRQLPEEGLKFMVYLQKENIIDESGMPKERFSAEFPKEGPSILRIQQVVRGDSAAYFCASSPGTGSGYTFGSGTRLTVV.

The chain employs TRBV2 and TRBJ2-3, with 9 nucleotides matching TRBD2. Germline V gives CDR1 SNHLY, CDR2 FYNNEI. V lost 1 base, J lost 1 base, and 0 bases stayed unmatched. The CDR3 is made up of 15 amino acids. CDR3 region: CASSEGTSGTDTQYF. Here the CDR3 DNA reads TGTGCCAGCAGTGAAGGGACTAGCGGCACAGATACGCAGTATTTT.

With regard to this clone: Different DNA sequences within this sample yield the same CDR3. The chain is built from TRBV5-1 and TRBJ1-1, with a tentative D call TRBD1 (6 bases). Germline-derived CDR1 and CDR2 are SGHRS and YFSETQ. Trimming took 3 bases from V and 1 from J, leaving 10 bases between them. CDR3 size: 14 residues. DNA for the CDR3: TGCGCCAGCAGCTCTGGACAGCCGAACACTGAAGCTTTCTTT. It is translated as CASSSGQPNTEAFF.